This TCR beta chain was documented in a study of sequential checkpoint blockade in melanoma. Study details: Arm A got nivolumab then ipilimumab; arm B the reverse, 1:1. Maintenance nivolumab came after either treatment sequence.

Data came from immunoSEQ multiplex PCR; TCRdb stores just in-frame clones and leaves some out. The sample lists about 17,000 clones; approximately 81% were seen once. Treatment reported: randomized to nivolumab then ipilimumab (arm A) or the reverse (arm B). Patients had received no earlier DNA-damaging chemotherapy. Sorted cells were live CD3+CD8+, lacking CD19 and CD56, from PBMCs. The CDR3 sequence is 16 residues long. Looked up from germline, CDR1 is LNHNV and CDR2 is YYDKDF (reference sequence). Germline trimming cut 5 bases from V and 8 bases from J; bases unmatched to any gene: 16. The J gene is TRBJ1-1, the V gene TRBV15; 8 positions match TRBD1. The source material was CD8+ T cells sorted from blood (inferred from file names), sampled from a patient given nivolumab and ipilimumab in sequence. The sequence came from a human donor with melanoma. Here the CDR3 reads CATSEGRTGWGPEAFF. The CDR3 DNA is TGTGCCACCAGCGAGGGAAGGACAGGGTGGGGACCCGAAGCTTTCTTT.